Each of the 11 T cell receptor beta chains below was sequenced from the same sample in a study of blood T cell repertoires in COVID-19. Measured with immunoSEQ multiplex PCR; TCRdb has only the in-frame clones, and not every one. The sample has hundreds of thousands of clones, more than 75% seen once. Sequences were obtained from peripheral blood. All receptors come from a woman aged 18-35 years who had recovered from COVID-19.

The chain links TRBV10-2 to TRBJ2-7; the match to TRBD2 covers 12 bases. V lost 8 bases and J lost 6; bases outside the gene matches: 8. Germline assignment: CDR1 WSHSY and CDR2 SAAADI. CDR3 size: 14 residues. For the CDR3, the DNA is TGCGCCAGCCCGACTAGCGGGAGATCGGGCGAGCAGTACGTC. Translating it yields CASPTSGRSGEQYV.

The chain is built from TRBV7-2 and TRBJ2-3; TRBD2 matches at 11 bases. From germline, CDR1 is SGHTA and CDR2 FQGNSA. J gave up 4 bases and V 6 bases, and 9 bases lay outside the gene matches. The CDR3 length is 16 residues. The DNA for the CDR3 is TGTGCCAGCAGTAGCGGGAGGGCCGGTCGTTCAGATACGCAGTATTTT. Translating it yields CASSSGRAGRSDTQYF.

The chain links TRBV7-2 to TRBJ1-1, with 8 bases lining up with TRBD1. Unmatched junction bases numbered 11, after V lost 4 bases and J lost 10 bases. CDR3 length: 14 amino acids. The V gene's germline CDR1 is SGHTA and CDR2 FQGNSA. CDR3 region: CASSSPQGARSAFF. CDR3 coding DNA: TGTGCCAGCAGCTCACCTCAGGGGGCGCGTTCAGCTTTCTTT.

V usage is TRBV11-2 and J usage is TRBJ2-7; no reliable D call. The CDR3 is made up of 12 amino acids. V shed 3 bases and J shed 3 bases, with 6 bases lying between them. Germline V gene lookup returns CDR1 SGHAT and CDR2 FQNNGV. The CDR3: CASSFRSYEQYV. The CDR3, as DNA: TGTGCCAGCAGCTTCAGAAGCTACGAGCAGTACGTC.

This chain links TRBV25-1 with TRBJ1-2; a weak D match, TRBD1 (6 bases). This CDR3 contains 14 residues. The germline CDR1 and CDR2 sequences are MGHDK and SYGVNS. The V gene lost 3 bases and the J gene lost 4 bases, with 12 bases spanning the gap. The CDR3 region has the DNA TGTGCCAGCAGTGACTCAGGGGACCTCTATGGCTACACCTTC. Protein: CASSDSGDLYGYTF.

The V gene is TRBV10-3, the J gene TRBJ1-1; 9 nucleotides match TRBD1. The CDR3 contains 17 residues. Per germline, CDR1 ENHRY and CDR2 SYGVKD. Unmatched junction bases numbered 16, after V lost 7 bases and J lost 4 bases. CDR3 sequence: CAITPSGTGRMGTEAFF. CDR3 coding DNA: TGTGCCATCACCCCAAGTGGGACAGGGAGGATGGGCACTGAAGCTTTCTTT.

The chain joins TRBV9 to TRBJ1-4, with 7 bases lining up with TRBD1. Germline CDR1 and CDR2: SGDLS and YYNGEE. Trimming removed 3 bases from V and 3 bases from J; junction bases left unmatched: 2. This CDR3 comprises 14 residues. CDR3 in amino acids: CASSEDRSNEKLFF. The DNA for the CDR3 is TGTGCCAGCAGCGAGGACAGGTCTAATGAAAAACTGTTTTTT.

V gene TRBV18 combines with J gene TRBJ1-5; the match to TRBD1 covers 8 bases. In germline, CDR1 is KGHSH, CDR2 LQKENI. The CDR3 spans 13 residues. V dropped 5 bases and J dropped 4; count of bases not matched to a gene: 1. In DNA, the CDR3 is TGTGCCAGCTCAAACAGGGGGAATCAGCCCCAGCATTTT. Amino acids: CASSNRGNQPQHF.

This chain uses TRBV11-3 with TRBJ2-2; D possibly corresponds to TRBD2 (6 bases). Germline lookup yields CDR1 SGHNT and CDR2 YENEEA. Trimming took 2 bases from V and 2 from J, leaving 12 bases between them. This CDR3 region has 16 residues. CDR3 region: CASSLTFAGNTGELFF. The CDR3 nucleotides are TGTGCCAGCAGCTTAACGTTTGCGGGAAACACCGGGGAGCTGTTTTTT.

CDR3 sequence (DNA): TGTGCCAGCAGTATCGGGACTAGCTCCTACAATGAGCAGTTCTTC. It specifies CASSIGTSSYNEQFF. This rearrangement joins TRBV2 to TRBJ2-1; TRBD2 agrees at 8 bases. From germline, CDR1 is SNHLY and CDR2 FYNNEI. Trimming at V came to 5 bases and at J to 0 bases, leaving 3 bases not matched to a gene. The CDR3 has 15 residues.

This rearrangement joins TRBV19 to TRBJ1-2; maybe TRBD1 (5 bases). Trimming pared 4 bases from V and 4 bases from J, leaving 16 bases between. This CDR3 comprises 15 residues. CDR1 is LNHDA, CDR2 SQIVND, per germline (reference sequence). In DNA, the CDR3 is TGTGCCAGTAGTACACGGCGGGACGCAAGCTATGGCTACACCTTC. Its translation is CASSTRRDASYGYTF.